This T cell receptor (beta chain) was sequenced for a study of regulatory T cells in long-lasting Graves disease. Points from the study as a whole: Exclusively peripheral blood, rather than thyroid tissue, was studied.

This clonotype has at least ten counts. What it binds is unknown. The sample's time point: persistent/refractory GD, antithyroid drugs over 5 years with positive TRAb. Generation of the TCR library employed RNA extracted from PBMCs. Libraries of TCR beta came from iRepertoire HTBI primers plus Arm-PCR of CDR3 regions. TCRdb passed the multiplex PCR reads through MiXCR, listing each CDR3 protein once. Of about 420,000 distinct CDR3 sequences in the sample, 20% to 30% were seen once. The CDR3 sequence is 11 residues long. V was shortened by 7 bases and J by 7 bases, with 10 bases between the two germline ends. Germline values: CDR1 SNHLY, CDR2 FYNNEI.

Sample: peripheral blood mononuclear cells (PBMCs), taken when the disease was refractory, from a patient treated with antithyroid drugs. The sequence came from a female donor with Graves disease. The chain employs TRBV2 and TRBJ2-5; D gene unclear. In DNA form, the CDR3 reads TGTGCCAGCAATGCCCTCGGGACCCAGTACTTC. Translated, it gives CASNALGTQYF.